Below, 27 T cell receptor beta chains from the same sample are listed, as sequenced in a study of beta chain features in type 1 diabetes. Since all of the isolated RNA was reverse transcribed, expressed TCRB transcripts were what got sequenced. TCRdb's table, derived via immunoSEQ multiplex PCR, lists solely in-frame clones and lacks some. Among a few hundred thousand clones listed, roughly 12% were seen once. No antigen has been assigned to these receptors. Study results and limitations: Moderate but significant shortening of TCRB CDR3s was recorded in all four CD4+ subsets from Type 1 diabetes patients.

The sample comprised naive CD4+ T cells from blood. The receptor source for this set is a woman in her late teens or twenties with type 1 diabetes.

J is TRBJ1-5 and V is TRBV7-2; D uncertain. Germline V CDR1 and CDR2: SGHTA, FQGNSA. V was pared by 1 base and J by 6 bases, with 10 bases between. The CDR3 contains 14 residues. The CDR3: CASSLERVGQPQHF. The CDR3 region has the DNA TGTGCCAGCAGCTTAGAGCGGGTGGGTCAGCCCCAGCATTTT.

The V gene is TRBV7-2, the J gene TRBJ2-7; D is perhaps TRBD2 (5 bases). In germline, CDR1 is SGHTA, CDR2 FQGNSA. V lost 3 bases to trimming and J lost 5 bases, with 17 bases between them. This CDR3 contains 15 residues. CDR3 bases: TGTGCCAGCAGCTTCCAGGAGGCCCGTAGGGACGAGCAGTACTTC. This codes for CASSFQEARRDEQYF.

CDR3 DNA: TGTGCCAGCAGCTTCTCCGGGGAGCTGTTTTTT. Translating gives CASSFSGELFF. V and J are TRBV5-4 and TRBJ2-2; D remains ambiguous. The CDR3 is 11 amino acids. V lost 2 bases to trimming and J lost 6 bases, with 2 bases between them. Germline lookup yields CDR1 SGHNT and CDR2 YYREEE (reference sequence).

In its sample, this clone was seen a few times. This chain links TRBV4-3 with TRBJ2-1; the D gene is possibly TRBD2 (5 bases). Trimming shortened V by 1 base and J by 4 bases, and 17 bases separated the two germline ends. Germline CDR1 and CDR2: LGHNA and YSLEER. This CDR3 spans 17 amino acids. CDR3 sequence reads: CASSQGHAAGYYNEQFF. The CDR3 DNA is TGCGCCAGCAGCCAAGGGCACGCGGCGGGTTATTACAATGAGCAGTTCTTC.

This clone was seen more than once but under ten times. The V and J genes are TRBV30 and TRBJ1-3; possibly TRBD1 for D (6 bases). Between the trimmed V and J ends, which lost 3 bases and 2 bases, there was a span of 11 bases. CDR1 GTSNPN and CDR2 SVGIG come from the germline V gene (reference sequence). The CDR3 has 14 residues. CDR3 nucleotide sequence: TGTGCCTGGAGCATAACAGGGACTGGAAACACCATATATTTT. Encoded protein: CAWSITGTGNTIYF.

Only a few counts were recorded for this clone. Here the CDR3 reads CASSLVAGVTDTQYF. In DNA form, the CDR3 reads TGTGCCAGCAGCTTAGTAGCGGGAGTCACAGATACGCAGTATTTT. V usage is TRBV7-2 and J usage is TRBJ2-3, with TRBD2 identical over 9 bases. Trimming took 1 base from V and 2 from J; bases not matched to a gene: 1. The CDR3 extends over 15 amino acids. Looked up from germline, CDR1 is SGHTA and CDR2 is FQGNSA.

This clone was seen only a few times. The chain joins TRBV29-1 to TRBJ2-3, with 7 bases that match TRBD2. The CDR3 runs 13 residues. Per the germline V gene, CDR1 is SQVTM and CDR2 is ANQGSEA. V shed 7 bases and J 2 bases; nucleotides not matched to a gene: 6. In DNA form, the CDR3 reads TGCAGCGGGGGGGGGAGGGTCACAGATACGCAGTATTTT. The encoded protein is CSGGGRVTDTQYF.

This clone was detected a few times. The chain carries TRBV5-1 and TRBJ2-1; TRBD2 might be the D (6 bases). CDR3 length equals 17 residues. V shed 2 bases and J shed 1 base, with 16 bases lying between them. CDR1 and CDR2 from the germline V gene are SGHRS and YFSETQ. CDR3 nucleotide sequence: TGCGCCAGCAGCTTTCAATCTAACGGGGGATCCTACAATGAGCAGTTCTTC. This gives the protein CASSFQSNGGSYNEQFF.

As regards this clone: A junction boundary mismatches the germline segment, possibly from a read error. This sequence joins TRBV7-7 and TRBJ2-1, with TRBD2 as a possible D gene (5 bases). Germline CDR1 and CDR2: SSHAT and FNYEAQ (reference sequence). The CDR3 spans 14 residues. CDR3 DNA: TGTGCTAGCAGCTCTAATCGGGATACGGATGAGCAGTTCTTC. This codes for CASSSNRDTDEQFF.

The CDR3: CASSPRPGSDEQYF. CDR3 nucleotide sequence: TGTGCCAGCAGCCCCAGGCCGGGGTCTGACGAGCAGTACTTC. This chain links TRBV7-9 with TRBJ2-7; TRBD2 is a possible D gene (5 bases). The CDR3 is 14 residues long. Trimming stripped 5 bases from V and 5 bases from J, with 16 bases between. Germline V gene sequence: CDR1 SEHNR, CDR2 FQNEAQ (reference sequence).

The sample holds a few counts of this clone. The genes are TRBV4-3 and TRBJ2-7; D gene uncertain. The germline V and J ends were trimmed by 4 bases and 0 bases, with 7 bases remaining between them. This CDR3 comprises 13 residues. Germline lookup yields CDR1 LGHNA and CDR2 YSLEER. In DNA form, the CDR3 reads TGCGCCAGCAGCCTTTCGGTCTCCTACGAGCAGTACTTC. Its translation: CASSLSVSYEQYF.

The chain joins TRBV7-9 to TRBJ1-1; D remains ambiguous. Germline CDR1 and CDR2: SEHNR and FQNEAQ (reference sequence). Trimming removed 5 bases from V and 6 bases from J, with 19 bases in between. CDR3 length equals 15 residues. As DNA, the CDR3 is TGTGCCAGCAGCCCCTCCCCGGGAGGGCCGGCTGAAGCTTTCTTT. This sequence encodes CASSPSPGGPAEAFF.

This clone came up a few times. This rearrangement joins TRBV11-3 to TRBJ2-7; a weak D match, TRBD1 (5 bases). The V gene lost 5 bases and the J gene lost 2 bases, with 16 bases spanning the gap. From germline, CDR1 is SGHNT and CDR2 YENEEA. The CDR3 sequence is 15 residues long. CDR3 nucleotide sequence: TGTGCCAGCAGCCCTCCGGCCCCAGGGCCCTACGAGCAGTACTTC. This gives the protein CASSPPAPGPYEQYF.

The gene calls are TRBV19 and TRBJ2-5; 7 bases are a match to TRBD2. The germline CDR1 and CDR2 sequences are LNHDA and SQIVND (reference sequence). The CDR3 length is 15 residues. V lost 5 bases and J lost 1; bases outside the gene matches: 7. This chain's CDR3 is CASSSPGTIQETQYF. DNA of the CDR3: TGTGCCAGTAGTTCCCCTGGGACTATCCAAGAGACCCAGTACTTC.

This sequence joins TRBV5-1 and TRBJ2-5, with D perhaps matching TRBD2 (5 bases). The V gene's germline CDR1 is SGHRS and CDR2 YFSETQ. CDR3 length: 13 amino acids. Trimming took 4 bases from V and 4 from J, leaving 11 bases between them. Here the CDR3 reads CASSPGLRETQYF. In DNA form, the CDR3 reads TGCGCCAGCAGCCCGGGGTTGAGAGAGACCCAGTACTTC.

This clone was seen more than once but under ten times. The V and J genes are TRBV13 and TRBJ1-5, with 9 bases matching TRBD1. J lost 0 bases, V lost 0 bases, and 9 bases had no gene match. In germline, CDR1 is PRHDT, CDR2 FYEKMQ (reference sequence). The CDR3 contains 19 residues. Here the CDR3 DNA reads TGTGCCAGCAGCTTAGGCCCAAGGACAGGGGCCTATAGCAATCAGCCCCAGCATTTT. This sequence encodes CASSLGPRTGAYSNQPQHF.

This clone appeared a few times. The chain joins TRBV5-1 to TRBJ2-1; 9 nucleotides line up with TRBD2. Germline lookup yields CDR1 SGHRS and CDR2 YFSETQ. V lost 0 bases and J lost 9; bases outside the gene matches: 7. This CDR3 is built from 15 residues. CDR3 protein: CASSLGVAGVGEQFF. The CDR3 nucleotides are TGCGCCAGCAGCTTGGGGGTAGCGGGGGTGGGTGAGCAGTTCTTC.

CDR3 DNA sequence: TGCGCCAGCAGCCGCCCTCCGGGACAGGAAACCGGGGAGCTGTTTTTT. Residues: CASSRPPGQETGELFF. The chain uses TRBV4-1 and TRBJ2-2; 8 positions match TRBD1. Germline values: CDR1 MGHRA, CDR2 YSYEKL. The V segment lost 4 bases and the J segment 5 bases; nucleotides outside the gene matches: 9. This CDR3 has 16 amino acids.

The table lists this clone with a few counts. The chain couples TRBV7-9 to TRBJ2-5; 9 bases agree with TRBD1. With V trimmed by 4 bases and J by 2 bases, 5 bases remained unmatched. Per germline, CDR1 SEHNR and CDR2 FQNEAQ (reference sequence). The CDR3 is 15 amino acids. CDR3 nucleotides: TGTGCCAGCAGCTCCCCGGACAGGGGTCAAGAGACCCAGTACTTC. Protein product: CASSSPDRGQETQYF.

This clone was counted a few times. The rearrangement joins TRBV6-5 to TRBJ2-2; tentatively, D is TRBD2 (7 bases). Trimming shortened V by 2 bases and J by 5 bases, and 15 bases separated the two germline ends. This CDR3 is 16 amino acids long. Per germline, CDR1 MNHEY and CDR2 SVGAGI. The CDR3 DNA is TGTGCCAGCAGTTACAGTGGACTAGGGGGGACCGGGGAGCTGTTTTTT. Residues: CASSYSGLGGTGELFF.

The chain is built from TRBV5-6 and TRBJ1-1, with 7 positions matching TRBD1. Germline lookup yields CDR1 SGHDT and CDR2 YYEEEE. V lost 0 bases and J lost 4; bases outside the gene matches: 9. This CDR3 region has 16 residues. Here the CDR3 reads CASSLAVGGGRTEAFF. The CDR3 DNA reads as TGTGCCAGCAGCTTGGCCGTAGGGGGCGGACGCACTGAAGCTTTCTTT. The full variable domain, completed using reference TRBV5-6 and TRBJ1-1, is DAGVTQSPTHLIKTRGQQVTLRCSPKSGHDTVSWYQQALGQGPQFIFQYYEEEERQRGNFPDRFSGHQFPNYSSELNVNALLLGDSALYLCASSLAVGGGRTEAFFGQGTRLTVV.

This chain joins TRBV14 and TRBJ1-2; TRBD1 might be the D (6 bases). The length of the CDR3 is 14 residues. Germline V gives CDR1 SGHDN, CDR2 FVKESK. Trimming cost V 2 bases and J 7 bases, with 14 bases left between them. The CDR3 is CASSQQTGTTGYTF. The CDR3 DNA reads as TGTGCCAGCAGCCAACAGACCGGGACAACTGGCTACACCTTC.

This clone was seen only a few times. The CDR3 coding sequence is TGTGCCAGCAGCCTAGGACAGGTTAGCACAGATACGCAGTATTTT. Protein product: CASSLGQVSTDTQYF. The rearrangement uses TRBV5-4 and TRBJ2-3, with 7 bases matching TRBD1. CDR1 SGHNT and CDR2 YYREEE come from the germline V gene (reference sequence). The CDR3 runs to 15 residues. V shed 4 bases, J shed 0 bases, and the junction held 5 bases outside the gene matches.

As DNA, the CDR3 is TGTGCCAGCAGCCCGGTAACGAACACTGAAGCTTTCTTT. Protein sequence: CASSPVTNTEAFF. The gene calls are TRBV14 and TRBJ1-1; no firm D call. Germline values: CDR1 SGHDN, CDR2 FVKESK. The CDR3 loop spans 13 amino acids. Trimming left V 4 bases short and J 1 base short, with 7 bases between.

This clone appeared a few times. The chain links TRBV5-6 to TRBJ1-5; tentatively, D is TRBD1 (5 bases). Germline V gene sequence: CDR1 SGHDT, CDR2 YYEEEE. The V and J ends lost 0 bases and 0 bases respectively, with 13 bases between them. The length of the CDR3 is 17 residues. The CDR3: CASSLGGQLYSNQPQHF. The DNA for the CDR3 is TGTGCCAGCAGCTTGGGTGGACAACTATATAGCAATCAGCCCCAGCATTTT.

The rearrangement links TRBV7-2 to TRBJ1-2, with D unclear. The CDR3 contains 13 residues. The germline V gene has CDR1 SGHTA and CDR2 FQGNSA. V was clipped by 6 bases and J by 8 bases, with 16 bases between them. CDR3 protein: CASRDGLTGGYTF. Here the CDR3 DNA reads TGTGCCAGCAGAGACGGACTTACCGGCGGCTACACCTTC.

This clone was detected only a few times. This sequence joins TRBV18 and TRBJ2-3, with 9 bases lining up with TRBD1. This CDR3 has 15 amino acids. The germline V gene has CDR1 KGHSH and CDR2 LQKENI. Trimming cost V 3 bases and J 1 base; bases outside gene matches: 2. The CDR3 region is CASSPRTGGTDTQYF. In DNA, the CDR3 is TGTGCCAGCTCACCTCGGACAGGGGGCACAGATACGCAGTATTTT.